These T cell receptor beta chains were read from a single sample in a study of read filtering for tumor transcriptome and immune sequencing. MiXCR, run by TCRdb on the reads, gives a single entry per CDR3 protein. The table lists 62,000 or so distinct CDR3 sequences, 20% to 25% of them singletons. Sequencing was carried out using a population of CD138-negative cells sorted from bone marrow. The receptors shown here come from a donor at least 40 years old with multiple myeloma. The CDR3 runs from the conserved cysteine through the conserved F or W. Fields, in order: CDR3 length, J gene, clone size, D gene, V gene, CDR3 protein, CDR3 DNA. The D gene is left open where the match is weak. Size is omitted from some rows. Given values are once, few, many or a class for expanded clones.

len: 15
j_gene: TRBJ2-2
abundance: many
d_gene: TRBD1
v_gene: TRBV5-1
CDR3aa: CASSPNRGLGGELFF
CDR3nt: TGCGCCAGCAGCCCCAACAGGGGCCTCGGTGGGGAGCTGTTTTTT

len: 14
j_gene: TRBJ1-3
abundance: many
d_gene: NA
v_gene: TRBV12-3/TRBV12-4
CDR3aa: CASSRQLGGNTIYF
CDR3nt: TGTGCCAGCAGTCGACAGTTGGGAGGAAACACCATATATTTT

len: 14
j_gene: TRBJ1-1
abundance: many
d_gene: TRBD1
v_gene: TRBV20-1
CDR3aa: CSASAVTGRTEAFF
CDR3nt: TGCAGTGCTAGCGCCGTGACAGGGCGGACTGAAGCTTTCTTT

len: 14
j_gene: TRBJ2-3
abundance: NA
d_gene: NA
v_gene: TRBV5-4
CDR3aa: CASSPAPSTDTQYF
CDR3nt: TGTGCCAGCAGTCCGGCTCCCAGCACAGATACGCAGTATTTT

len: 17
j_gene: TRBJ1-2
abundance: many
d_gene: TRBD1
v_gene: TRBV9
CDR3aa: CASSVLDRGTPNYGYTF
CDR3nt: TGTGCCAGCAGCGTGCTGGACAGGGGCACCCCTAACTATGGCTACACCTTC

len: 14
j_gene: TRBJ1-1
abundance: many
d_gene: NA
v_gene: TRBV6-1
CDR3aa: CASSNSVRNTEAFF
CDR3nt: TGTGCCAGCAGCAACAGTGTTCGGAACACTGAAGCTTTCTTT

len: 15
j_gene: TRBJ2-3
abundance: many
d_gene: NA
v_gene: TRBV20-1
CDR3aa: CSALDGGRSTDTQYF
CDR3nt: TGCAGTGCTCTGGACGGGGGCCGGAGCACAGATACGCAGTATTTT

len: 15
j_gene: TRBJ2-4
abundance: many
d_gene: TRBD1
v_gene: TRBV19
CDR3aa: CASRTTGTVKNIQYF
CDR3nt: TGTGCCAGTAGAACCACCGGGACAGTCAAAAACATTCAGTACTTC

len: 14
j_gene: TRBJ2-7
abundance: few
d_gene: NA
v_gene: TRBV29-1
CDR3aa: CSVGLAGATYEQYF
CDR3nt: TGCAGCGTGGGTTTGGCAGGGGCGACCTACGAGCAGTACTTC

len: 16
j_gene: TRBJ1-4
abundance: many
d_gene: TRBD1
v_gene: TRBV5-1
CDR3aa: CASSFNHGTGDEKLFF
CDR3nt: TGCGCCAGCAGCTTCAATCACGGGACAGGGGATGAAAAACTGTTTTTT

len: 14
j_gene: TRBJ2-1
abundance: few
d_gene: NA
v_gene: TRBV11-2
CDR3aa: CASSSRLDSNEQFF
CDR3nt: TGTGCCAGCAGCTCCAGATTGGACAGCAATGAGCAGTTCTTC

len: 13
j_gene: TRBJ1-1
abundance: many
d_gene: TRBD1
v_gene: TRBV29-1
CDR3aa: CSVRTGSGTEAFF
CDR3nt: TGCAGCGTTCGGACAGGGAGTGGTACTGAAGCTTTCTTT

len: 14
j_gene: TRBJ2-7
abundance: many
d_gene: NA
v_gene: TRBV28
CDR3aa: CASNTGTDLYEQYF
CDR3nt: TGTGCCAGCAATACCGGGACGGACTTATACGAGCAGTACTTC

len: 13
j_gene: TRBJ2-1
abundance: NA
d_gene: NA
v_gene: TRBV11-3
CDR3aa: CVSSQSVGDEQFF
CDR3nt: TGTGTCAGCAGCCAATCAGTGGGCGATGAGCAGTTCTTC

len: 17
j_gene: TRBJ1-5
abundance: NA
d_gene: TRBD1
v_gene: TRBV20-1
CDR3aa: CSARVGRGRGSNQPQHF
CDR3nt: TGCAGTGCTAGGGTTGGCAGGGGGCGCGGAAGCAATCAGCCCCAGCATTTT

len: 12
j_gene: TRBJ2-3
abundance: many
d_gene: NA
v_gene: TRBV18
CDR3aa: CASSPTDDTQYF
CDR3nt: TGTGCCAGCTCACCGACGGACGATACGCAGTATTTT